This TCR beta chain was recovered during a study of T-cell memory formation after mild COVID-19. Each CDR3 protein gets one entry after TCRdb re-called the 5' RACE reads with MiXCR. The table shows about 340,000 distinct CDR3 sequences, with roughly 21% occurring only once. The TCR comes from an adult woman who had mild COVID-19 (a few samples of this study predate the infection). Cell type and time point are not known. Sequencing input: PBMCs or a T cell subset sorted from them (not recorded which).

The CDR3 region is CASIPGNTGELFF. The CDR3 DNA reads TGTGCCAGCATCCCGGGGAACACCGGGGAGCTGTTTTTT. This chain connects TRBV12-3 or TRBV12-4 to TRBJ2-2; D gene uncertain. The CDR3 has 13 amino acids. Trimming took 7 bases from V and 1 from J, leaving 7 bases between them.